The 21 T cell receptor beta chains in this list originate from one sample, sequenced in a study of blood T cell repertoires in COVID-19. Profiled with immunoSEQ multiplex PCR; TCRdb holds only in-frame clones, not every one. This table holds 200,000 to 250,000 clones, 70% to 90% found once. The sequenced sample was peripheral blood. Receptors were obtained from a woman aged 45-59 years with active or convalescent COVID-19.

V and J are TRBV6-4 and TRBJ2-3; the match to TRBD1 covers 8 bases. Germline V lookup: CDR1 MRHNA, CDR2 SNTAGT. The V segment lost 10 bases and the J segment 2 bases; nucleotides outside the gene matches: 5. The CDR3 totals 13 residues. The CDR3 spells CATSDRATDTQYF. CDR3 bases: TGTGCCACCTCGGACAGGGCCACAGATACGCAGTATTTT.

The rearrangement joins TRBV5-5 to TRBJ2-2, with 7 bases aligning to TRBD2. Germline loops: CDR1 SGHKS, CDR2 YYEKEE (reference sequence). The CDR3 consists of 16 residues. J was trimmed by 3 bases and V by 1 base; bases with no gene match: 6. The CDR3, as DNA: TGTGCCAGCAGCTTGATAACGGGGGGAGACACCGGGGAGCTGTTTTTT. This encodes CASSLITGGDTGELFF.

V and J are TRBV18 and TRBJ2-7, with TRBD1 identical over 8 bases. The CDR3 is 18 residues long. Unmatched junction bases numbered 16, after V lost 4 bases and J lost 2 bases. Germline CDR1 KGHSH, CDR2 LQKENI. The CDR3 nucleotides read TGTGCCAGCTCACGGCCCCGCAGGGGGCACTCCCCACCCTACGAGCAGTACTTC. Its translation: CASSRPRRGHSPPYEQYF.

The CDR3 region is CASQRTVRETQYF. CDR3 coding DNA: TGTGCCAGTCAAAGGACAGTTCGAGAGACCCAGTACTTC. V gene TRBV19 combines with J gene TRBJ2-5, with D perhaps matching TRBD1 (6 bases). The CDR3 is made up of 13 amino acids. Germline loops: CDR1 LNHDA, CDR2 SQIVND (reference sequence). Trimming left V 8 bases short and J 4 bases short, with 14 bases between. The full variable domain, with the rest looked up from reference TRBV19 and TRBJ2-5, is DGGITQSPKYLFRKEGQNVTLSCEQNLNHDAMYWYRQDPGQGLRLIYYSQIVNDFQKGDIAEGYSVSREKKESFPLTVTSAQKNPTAFYLCASQRTVRETQYFGPGTRLLVL.

This clone was seen only once. The V call is TRBV18, the J call TRBJ2-7, with TRBD1 matching 9 bases. After removal of 3 bases from V and 7 bases from J, the junction contained 10 bases not matched to a gene. Looked up from germline, CDR1 is KGHSH and CDR2 is LQKENI. The CDR3 covers 15 residues. In DNA, the CDR3 is TGTGCCAGCTCACCGGCTACCGGGACAGGGAATGAGCAGTACGTC. Encoded protein: CASSPATGTGNEQYV.

Only one count was recorded for this clone. The chain combines TRBV19 with TRBJ1-5; D not certain. Germline CDR1 and CDR2: LNHDA and SQIVND (reference sequence). CDR3 length equals 14 residues. V shed 3 bases and J shed 5 bases, with 11 bases lying between them. In DNA, the CDR3 is TGTGCCAGTAGTATCCGGCCAGGCTATCAGCCCCAGCATTTT. Encoded protein: CASSIRPGYQPQHF.

In this sample, this clone turned up a few times. CDR3 in DNA: TGTGCCACCAGGGCTAGCGGGAATCAAGAGACCCAGTACTTC. This codes for CATRASGNQETQYF. The gene calls are TRBV24-1 and TRBJ2-5; 9 nucleotides agree with TRBD2. The CDR3 has 14 amino acids. Trimming took 7 bases from V and 2 from J; bases not matched to a gene: 4. CDR1 and CDR2 (germline): KGHDR, SFDVKD.

V is TRBV7-2 and J is TRBJ2-7; 7 nucleotides agree with TRBD2. J gave up 3 bases and V 3 bases, and 14 bases lay outside the gene matches. The CDR3 is 17 residues long. Per germline, CDR1 SGHTA and CDR2 FQGNSA. CDR3 protein: CASSFSSSTTGGYEQYF. As DNA, the CDR3 is TGTGCCAGCAGCTTTTCATCATCGACCACGGGGGGCTACGAGCAGTACTTC.

J is TRBJ1-1 and V is TRBV6-5; D is ambiguous. The CDR3 loop spans 13 amino acids. The germline V gene encodes CDR1 MNHEY and CDR2 SVGAGI. The V end lost 7 bases, the J end lost 2 bases, and 11 bases lay between the germline ends. Here the CDR3 DNA reads TGTGCCAGCACGGAGCGACGCAACACTGAAGCTTTCTTT. Translating it yields CASTERRNTEAFF.

V is TRBV3-1 (or the pseudogene TRBV3-2) and J is TRBJ2-2; D remains ambiguous. V lost 1 base and J 6 bases, leaving 9 bases between the germline ends. CDR1 is LGHDT and CDR2 is YNNKEL in the germline V gene (reference sequence). The CDR3 is 14 residues long. CDR3 residues: CASSQGHGSGELFF. As DNA, the CDR3 is TGTGCCAGCAGCCAAGGGCACGGGTCCGGGGAGCTGTTTTTT.

The chain has TRBV4-2 and TRBJ2-5; a possible D gene is TRBD2 (6 bases). Germline assignment: CDR1 LGHNA and CDR2 YNFKEQ. V lost 4 bases and J 3 bases, leaving 15 bases between the germline ends. This CDR3 is built from 15 residues. CDR3 sequence (DNA): TGTGCCAGCAGCCCATCGACTAGGCATGAAGAGACCCAGTACTTC. Translation gives CASSPSTRHEETQYF.

The chain couples TRBV18 to TRBJ1-1, with 8 bases that match TRBD1. Per the germline V gene, CDR1 is KGHSH and CDR2 is LQKENI. The CDR3 consists of 15 residues. V was pared by 3 bases and J by 1 base, with 4 bases of the junction left unmatched. The CDR3: CASSPTGAPNTEAFF. CDR3 DNA sequence: TGTGCCAGCTCACCGACAGGGGCCCCGAACACTGAAGCTTTCTTT.

The genes are TRBV18 and TRBJ1-1; D is possibly TRBD1 (5 bases). The CDR3 contains 12 residues. The germline gives CDR1 KGHSH, CDR2 LQKENI. Trimming pared 8 bases from V and 0 bases from J, leaving 7 bases between. CDR3 nucleotide sequence: TGTGCCAGCCAGGACATGAACACTGAAGCTTTCTTT. It is translated as CASQDMNTEAFF.

Turning to this clone: This clone may be a read error of a much larger clone one base away. The rearrangement joins TRBV28 to TRBJ2-7; TRBD1 is a possible D gene (6 bases). V lost 3 bases to trimming and J lost 1 base, with 7 bases between them. This CDR3 has 13 residues. The germline CDR1 and CDR2 sequences are MDHEN and SYDVKM. DNA of the CDR3: TGTGCCAGCAGTTTCGGACAGTCCTACGAGCAGTACTTC. Its protein is CASSFGQSYEQYF.

The CDR3 reads CASSLALGGAALEAFF. DNA of the CDR3: TGTGCCAGCAGCTTGGCCCTAGGGGGGGCAGCCCTTGAAGCTTTCTTT. V and J are TRBV5-4 and TRBJ1-1, with D possibly matching TRBD1 (6 bases). Trimming removed 0 bases at V and 7 bases at J, with 19 bases between. The V gene's germline CDR1 is SGHNT and CDR2 YYREEE (reference sequence). The CDR3 is made up of 16 amino acids.

The CDR3 DNA reads as TGTGCCAGCAGTTCCGGACACAACCGCGAGCAGTACGTC. Amino acids: CASSSGHNREQYV. The J gene is TRBJ2-7, the V gene TRBV28, with D possibly being TRBD1 (5 bases). From germline, CDR1 is MDHEN and CDR2 SYDVKM. V was trimmed by 4 bases and J by 6 bases, leaving 13 bases between them. CDR3 length: 13 residues.

The V gene is TRBV4-1, the J gene TRBJ2-1; 8 bases agree with TRBD1. The CDR3 has 15 amino acids. With 0 bases clipped from V and 3 bases from J, the junction kept 1 base outside the gene matches. CDR1 and CDR2 from the germline V gene are MGHRA and YSYEKL. This chain's CDR3 is CASSQEGQGYNEQFF. The CDR3 coding sequence is TGCGCCAGCAGCCAAGAAGGACAGGGCTACAATGAGCAGTTCTTC.

This clone is classed as large (0.1 to 1%). This chain connects TRBV24-1 to TRBJ2-4; D remains ambiguous. The CDR3 has 11 amino acids. Trimming removed 11 bases at V and 7 bases at J, with 11 bases between. In germline, CDR1 is KGHDR, CDR2 SFDVKD. Written as DNA, the CDR3 is TGTGCCAAACCACGAGTGAACATTCAGTACTTC. Translated, it gives CAKPRVNIQYF.

In nucleotides, the CDR3 is TGTGCCAGCTCACCAGGCAGTACCGTTGAAGCTTTCTTT. It is translated as CASSPGSTVEAFF. V usage is TRBV18 and J usage is TRBJ1-1; D is undetermined. This CDR3 is built from 13 residues. The germline V gene has CDR1 KGHSH and CDR2 LQKENI. The ends were cut back, 2 bases at V and 7 bases at J, with 11 bases in the middle.

The chain recombines TRBV11-2 with TRBJ2-1, with a weak D call TRBD2 (6 bases). Deletions cut 4 bases from V and 10 bases from J, with 14 bases between. CDR3 length: 13 residues. Germline loops: CDR1 SGHAT, CDR2 FQNNGV. The chain's CDR3 is CASSYQNSGEQFF. Written as DNA, the CDR3 is TGTGCCAGCAGCTATCAAAACAGCGGGGAGCAGTTCTTC.

This chain joins TRBV7-6 and TRBJ2-5; possible D gene TRBD1, 7 bases. CDR1 and CDR2 from the germline V gene are SGHVS and FNYEAQ. There are 15 residues in the CDR3. Trimming shortened V by 1 base and J by 2 bases, and 11 bases separated the two germline ends. The CDR3 spells CASSLGGTAQETQYF. The CDR3 region has the DNA TGTGCCAGCAGCTTAGGCGGGACAGCTCAAGAGACCCAGTACTTC.